Listed below are T cell receptor beta chains from one sample, sequenced in a study of blood T cell repertoires in COVID-19. Profiled with immunoSEQ multiplex PCR; TCRdb holds only in-frame clones, not every one. The sample lists 95,000 to 100,000 clones; approximately 86% were seen once. What was sequenced was peripheral blood. The receptors here all came from a man older than 75 with acute or convalescent COVID-19. Both conserved end residues are part of each CDR3. The order of the fields is CDR3 length, V gene, clone size, J gene, CDR3 protein. Rows may omit the clone size; those that give it use once, few, many or a size class.

16	TRBV9	.	TRBJ2-1	CASSVGGLAGGNEQFF
13	TRBV2	.	TRBJ2-5	CASERGLQETQYF
14	TRBV28	.	TRBJ1-4	CASRPTGGSEKLFF
13	TRBV19	.	TRBJ1-6	CASSQGRNSPLHF
14	TRBV5-1	.	TRBJ2-1	CASAVQGSSNEQFF
15	TRBV28	.	TRBJ2-7	CASSLGTGRAREQYF
14	TRBV2	.	TRBJ1-6	CASSRDGGEGTLHF
15	TRBV13	.	TRBJ2-1	CASSSGTSGRNEQFF
13	TRBV5-6	.	TRBJ1-2	CASSLDHPRGYTF
16	TRBV7-9	.	TRBJ2-1	CASSSSRLAGDNEQFF
11	TRBV20-1	.	TRBJ2-1	CSARRSNEQFF
14	TRBV29-1	.	TRBJ1-1	CSVQGLGQNTEAFF
12	TRBV19	.	TRBJ2-5	CASSRDSETQYF
15	TRBV7-2	.	TRBJ2-2	CASSLLAGDTGELFF
14	TRBV19	.	TRBJ2-7	CASSIRSGFYEQYF
16	TRBV24-1	.	TRBJ2-3	CATSDLPGQGTDTQYF
17	TRBV28	.	TRBJ2-7	CASSSTGFDQFTGEQYF
15	TRBV9	.	TRBJ2-3	CASSVVGAGADTQYF
14	TRBV19	.	TRBJ2-2	CASGVAGVTGELFF
13	TRBV28	once	TRBJ1-6	CASSLLDNSPLHF
14	TRBV2	once	TRBJ1-6	CASSPGTGYSPLHF
12	TRBV27	.	TRBJ1-2	CASSLLFYGYTF
15	TRBV7-8	.	TRBJ1-5	CASSLTGVDNQPQHF
14	TRBV7-2	.	TRBJ1-1	CASSPDRYGTEAFF
12	TRBV7-8	once	TRBJ2-3	CASSLTSGPQYF
13	TRBV28	.	TRBJ2-3	CAIVGGGTDTQYF
17	TRBV4-2	.	TRBJ2-3	CASSQEGWEADTDTQYF
13	TRBV5-4	.	TRBJ2-5	CASSPVGGETQYF
16	TRBV11-3	.	TRBJ2-1	CASSLGGLAGYNEQFF
17	TRBV30	.	TRBJ2-5	CAWSGTRPDGEQETQYF
14	TRBV7-6	.	TRBJ2-2	CASNAGKDTGELFF
13	TRBV19	.	TRBJ2-5	CASSIAYQETQYF
16	TRBV7-2	.	TRBJ1-2	CASSPPRGRAGGGYTF
16	TRBV11-3	.	TRBJ1-2	CASSLGGRGTNYGYTF
13	TRBV10-3	.	TRBJ1-1	CAISAYPGAEAFF
10	TRBV5-1	few	TRBJ1-2	CASSLPGYTF
15	TRBV19	.	TRBJ1-1	CASRELNRGNTEAFF
16	TRBV6-6	.	TRBJ1-5	CASSSGTGLGNQPQHF
13	TRBV12-3/TRBV12-4	.	TRBJ1-2	CASSPTGGYGYTF
16	TRBV2	few	TRBJ1-6	CASSEQWDRGNSPLHF
18	TRBV30	.	TRBJ2-7	CAWSLCSGPGQVFCEQYF
17	TRBV28	.	TRBJ2-4	CASSPRVGGLTKNIQYF
14	TRBV6-5	.	TRBJ2-4	CATEGREGRNIQYF
15	TRBV4-1	once	TRBJ2-5	CASSQGGTARQAQYF
15	TRBV5-6	.	TRBJ1-2	CASSLVTGLGYGYTF
20	TRBV28	once	TRBJ2-1	CASSSPLGTGDKISYNEQFF
15	TRBV11-3	.	TRBJ2-5	CASSAGTGVQETQYF
13	TRBV5-4	.	TRBJ2-7	CASSTGQRYEQYF
19	TRBV28	.	TRBJ2-3	CASSLRTGTSGSVADTQYF
14	TRBV18	.	TRBJ1-2	CASSPPRGVDGYTF
15	TRBV28	once	TRBJ2-3	CASSFLDREADTQYF
14	TRBV19	few	TRBJ2-7	CASSRQISSYEQYF
14	TRBV12-5	.	TRBJ1-3	CASAAGVSGNTIYF
12	TRBV6-5	.	TRBJ1-1	CASSSQGARAFF
16	TRBV2	.	TRBJ1-5	CASRVGTGGGNQPQHF